These 28 T cell receptor beta chains were sequenced from one sample in a study of CD8+CD57+ T cells in acquired aplastic anemia. Patients who underwent sequencing had shown CD8+CD57+ cell expansion by flow cytometry. The TCR beta profiling, which covered VDJ combination and CDR3 sequence, was carried out using genomic DNA as the template. MiXCR, applied by TCRdb to the reads, yields one record per CDR3 protein. The sample yields under 250,000 distinct CDR3 sequences, 55% to 65% seen once. Input material: sorted CD4+, CD8+, or CD8+CD57+ T cells (not recorded which) from PBMCs. The receptors shown here come from a human donor with aplastic anemia.

The rearrangement uses TRBV7-9 and TRBJ1-4, with TRBD1 matching 8 bases. Germline values: CDR1 SEHNR, CDR2 FQNEAQ (reference sequence). Germline trimming cut 0 bases from V and 3 bases from J; bases unmatched to any gene: 15. CDR3 length equals 20 residues. This CDR3 reads CASSLAGGQGALGPNEKLFF. In DNA, the CDR3 is TGTGCCAGCAGCTTAGCGGGGGGCCAGGGGGCCTTAGGACCTAATGAAAAACTGTTTTTT.

V is TRBV10-1 and J is TRBJ1-4; D gene uncertain. In germline, CDR1 is WNHNN, CDR2 SYGVQD (reference sequence). This CDR3 region has 14 residues. Between the trimmed V and J ends, which lost 3 bases and 0 bases, there was a span of 5 bases. This chain's CDR3 is CASSDGSTNEKLFF. The CDR3 coding sequence is TGCGCCAGCAGTGACGGGTCAACTAATGAAAAACTGTTTTTT.

This chain joins TRBV11-2 and TRBJ2-3; TRBD2 is a possible D gene (6 bases). The V and J ends lost 3 bases and 0 bases respectively, with 16 bases between them. Per the germline V gene, CDR1 is SGHAT and CDR2 is FQNNGV. The CDR3 runs to 17 residues. For the CDR3, the DNA is TGTGCCAGCAGCTTTCGACTAGGTGCGACTAGCACAGATACGCAGTATTTT. This translates into CASSFRLGATSTDTQYF.

The chain joins TRBV24-1 to TRBJ2-2; D is unresolved. Germline lookup yields CDR1 KGHDR and CDR2 SFDVKD. The CDR3 consists of 15 residues. Trimming stripped 5 bases from V and 1 base from J, with 10 bases between. CDR3 sequence: CATSVAGKNTGELFF. CDR3 in DNA: TGTGCCACCAGTGTAGCTGGGAAGAACACCGGGGAGCTGTTTTTT.

The V and J genes are TRBV7-9 and TRBJ2-2; TRBD2 matches at 10 bases. The length of the CDR3 is 15 residues. The V segment lost 7 bases and the J segment 4 bases; nucleotides outside the gene matches: 6. CDR1 and CDR2 (germline): SEHNR, FQNEAQ (reference sequence). CDR3 loop: CASMLLAGATGELFF. The CDR3 DNA reads as TGTGCCAGCATGCTGCTAGCGGGGGCCACCGGGGAGCTGTTTTTT.

The CDR3 loop is CSVVILGQGLLGEQYF. The CDR3 DNA reads TGCAGCGTTGTCATCCTGGGACAGGGCCTCCTAGGCGAGCAGTACTTC. The chain links TRBV29-1 to TRBJ2-7; 9 bases fit TRBD1. Per germline, CDR1 SQVTM and CDR2 ANQGSEA. V lost 4 bases and J lost 6; bases outside the gene matches: 16. The CDR3 runs 16 residues.

The chain is built from TRBV7-2 and TRBJ2-3; D tentatively fits TRBD1 or TRBD2 (5 bases each). The V and J ends lost 1 base and 5 bases respectively, with 7 bases between them. From germline, CDR1 is SGHTA and CDR2 FQGNSA. CDR3 length: 13 residues. The chain's CDR3 is CASSLGGLDTQYF. The DNA for the CDR3 is TGTGCCAGCAGCTTAGGGGGGTTAGATACGCAGTATTTT.

This clonotype was seen just once. The rearrangement links TRBV20-1 to TRBJ1-5; no firm D call. The CDR3 sequence is 16 residues long. Per the germline V gene, CDR1 is DFQATT and CDR2 is SNEGSKA (reference sequence). V was clipped by 0 bases and J by 0 bases, with 12 bases between them. CDR3 nucleotides: TGCAGTGCTAGAGATGAGGTGAGGGATAGCAATCAGCCCCAGCATTTT. Translating it yields CSARDEVRDSNQPQHF.

This clonotype appeared a few times. V usage is TRBV2 and J usage is TRBJ1-6, with D possibly TRBD1 on 5 matching bases. This CDR3 contains 14 residues. Germline V lookup: CDR1 SNHLY, CDR2 FYNNEI. V lost 4 bases, J lost 7 bases, and 11 bases lay in between. CDR3 DNA: TGTGCCAGCAGTGTCGTAGCAGGGAATTCACCCCTCCACTTT. This sequence encodes CASSVVAGNSPLHF.

The chain carries TRBV11-2 and TRBJ2-7; 7 positions agree with TRBD1. The germline V gene encodes CDR1 SGHAT and CDR2 FQNNGV. V lost 5 bases to trimming and J lost 5 bases; unmatched junction nucleotides: 9. The CDR3 is made up of 14 amino acids. The CDR3 DNA sequence: TGTGCCAGCAGCCCAGACAGGGTATCCCACGAGCAGTACTTC. Residues: CASSPDRVSHEQYF.

This clonotype was detected a few times. The gene calls are TRBV12-3 or TRBV12-4 and TRBJ2-7; the D gene is possibly TRBD1 (5 bases). V lost 4 bases and J 3 bases, leaving 13 bases between the germline ends. CDR3 size: 14 residues. CDR3 DNA: TGTGCCAGCAGTTCTATAGGGGCCGGCTACGAGCAGTACTTC. This sequence encodes CASSSIGAGYEQYF.

The CDR3 nucleotides read TGCAGCGTTCCGACGGTGGACACTGAAGCTTTCTTT. Its protein product is CSVPTVDTEAFF. The chain couples TRBV29-1 to TRBJ1-1; D is unresolved. This CDR3 is built from 12 residues. Germline CDR1 and CDR2: SQVTM and ANQGSEA. Trimming left V 5 bases short and J 3 bases short, with 10 bases between.

The chain carries TRBV25-1 and TRBJ1-6, with D unclear. Germline V gene lookup returns CDR1 MGHDK and CDR2 SYGVNS. V was trimmed by 1 base and J by 9 bases, leaving 13 bases between them. The CDR3 extends over 15 amino acids. The CDR3 loop is CASSESVGRGSPLHF. The CDR3 bases are TGTGCCAGCAGTGAATCTGTAGGTCGAGGTTCACCCCTCCACTTT.

The J gene is TRBJ1-6, the V gene TRBV7-9; TRBD1 aligns across 12 bases. Trimming removed 6 bases from V and 5 bases from J; junction bases left unmatched: 11. CDR3 length: 18 residues. CDR1 and CDR2 from the germline V gene are SEHNR and FQNEAQ (reference sequence). DNA of the CDR3: TGTGCCAGCAGTGGGACAGGGGGCGCCGGTTGGAATAATTCACCCCTCCACTTT. This codes for CASSGTGGAGWNNSPLHF.

This clonotype appeared a few times. The chain joins TRBV12-3 or TRBV12-4 to TRBJ2-5; the match to TRBD2 covers 10 bases. The CDR3 sequence is 14 residues long. V lost 3 bases and J lost 14; bases outside the gene matches: 12. The CDR3 nucleotides are TGTGCCAGCAGTTTTGGGGGACTAGCGAGTGAGACTTACTTC. The encoded protein is CASSFGGLASETYF.

This clonotype came up once. The genes are TRBV10-3 and TRBJ2-6; maybe TRBD1 (6 bases). Deletions cut 7 bases from V and 4 bases from J, with 8 bases between. From germline, CDR1 is ENHRY and CDR2 SYGVKD. This CDR3 spans 13 amino acids. The DNA for the CDR3 is TGTGCCATCACGGGGACAGGGGCCAACGTCCTGACTTTC. Amino acids: CAITGTGANVLTF.

The rearrangement joins TRBV20-1 to TRBJ1-2; no clear D gene. Looked up from germline, CDR1 is DFQATT and CDR2 is SNEGSKA (reference sequence). Trimming cost V 7 bases and J 6 bases, with 15 bases left between them. The CDR3 length is 12 residues. The CDR3 coding sequence is TGCAGTGTAGTAGGTCGGGCGGATGGCTACACCTTC. Translated: CSVVGRADGYTF.

The rearrangement uses TRBV20-1 and TRBJ2-1, with 8 bases matching TRBD2. CDR1 and CDR2 from the germline V gene are DFQATT and SNEGSKA (reference sequence). The CDR3 covers 15 residues. The V segment lost 4 bases and the J segment 4 bases; nucleotides outside the gene matches: 9. This chain's CDR3 is CSATLSGSGYNEQFF. CDR3 nucleotide sequence: TGCAGTGCTACCTTGAGCGGGAGTGGGTACAATGAGCAGTTCTTC.

The chain recombines TRBV10-2 with TRBJ2-7, with no clear D. With 3 bases removed from V and 2 bases from J, the gap between germline ends came to 11 bases. Germline loops: CDR1 WSHSY, CDR2 SAAADI. This CDR3 is built from 14 residues. DNA of the CDR3: TGCGCCAGCAGTGAAGTAGTAGAGACCTACGAGCAGTACTTC. Residues: CASSEVVETYEQYF.

The rearrangement links TRBV10-2 to TRBJ2-2; 8 bases map to TRBD2. The V and J ends lost 5 bases and 10 bases, in that order; junction bases with no gene match: 9. This CDR3 is built from 14 residues. CDR1 is WSHSY, CDR2 SAAADI, per germline. The CDR3 DNA is TGCGCCAGCAGTTCGGGACTAGTGTTTGTGGAGCTGTTTTTT. Amino acids: CASSSGLVFVELFF.

The V and J genes are TRBV29-1 and TRBJ2-3, with a tentative D call TRBD1 (6 bases). V gave up 7 bases and J gave up 2 bases, with 10 bases separating them. Germline V lookup: CDR1 SQVTM, CDR2 ANQGSEA. The CDR3 extends over 12 amino acids. CDR3: CSAGQFTDTQYF. In nucleotides, the CDR3 is TGCAGCGCTGGACAGTTCACAGATACGCAGTATTTT.

The chain carries TRBV20-1 and TRBJ2-3; TRBD2 agrees at 9 bases. Germline loops: CDR1 DFQATT, CDR2 SNEGSKA (reference sequence). V was clipped by 6 bases and J by 0 bases; unmatched bases: 7. The CDR3 is 15 amino acids. This CDR3 reads CSARTSETSTDTQYF. The CDR3 DNA sequence: TGCAGTGCACGGACTAGCGAGACTAGCACAGATACGCAGTATTTT.

CDR3 protein: CASSNDFLDSPLHF. The CDR3 DNA sequence: TGTGCCAGTAGTAACGACTTCCTCGATTCACCCCTCCACTTT. The chain is built from TRBV19 and TRBJ1-6; D not certain. Germline CDR1 and CDR2: LNHDA and SQIVND (reference sequence). The length of the CDR3 is 14 residues. Trimming left V 4 bases short and J 8 bases short, with 12 bases between.

Here the CDR3 reads CATSASFSGGTSLGNEQFF. DNA for the CDR3: TGTGCCACCAGTGCCTCGTTTAGCGGAGGTACTTCGCTAGGCAATGAGCAGTTCTTC. The genes are TRBV24-1 and TRBJ2-1; perhaps TRBD2 as D (6 bases). The germline gives CDR1 KGHDR, CDR2 SFDVKD. The germline V and J ends were trimmed by 5 bases and 6 bases, with 28 bases remaining between them. This CDR3 is built from 19 residues.

This chain joins TRBV6-5 and TRBJ2-1; the D is unclear. Germline values: CDR1 MNHEY, CDR2 SVGAGI. The CDR3 is made up of 15 amino acids. The V gene lost 2 bases and the J gene lost 2 bases, with 10 bases spanning the gap. The CDR3 DNA is TGTGCCAGCAGTTACAAGGCGTCGGCCTACAATGAGCAGTTCTTC. Translated: CASSYKASAYNEQFF.

This chain uses TRBV29-1 with TRBJ2-1; perhaps D is TRBD1 or TRBD2 (5 bases each). Germline lookup yields CDR1 SQVTM and CDR2 ANQGSEA. V lost 4 bases and J 6 bases, leaving 13 bases between the germline ends. CDR3 length: 13 residues. CDR3 in amino acids: CSVVRGSPNEQFF. CDR3 bases: TGCAGCGTTGTGAGGGGCTCCCCCAATGAGCAGTTCTTC.

V gene TRBV25-1 combines with J gene TRBJ2-7; D is unclear. The CDR3 loop spans 11 amino acids. Trimming took 4 bases from V and 3 from J, leaving 4 bases between them. Germline V CDR1 and CDR2: MGHDK, SYGVNS. The CDR3 is CASSAVYEQYF. The CDR3 DNA sequence: TGTGCCAGCAGTGCGGTCTACGAGCAGTACTTC.

V is TRBV7-3 and J is TRBJ2-5, with D maybe TRBD1 (7 bases). The germline V and J ends were trimmed by 4 bases and 5 bases, with 11 bases remaining between them. The V gene's germline CDR1 is SGHTA and CDR2 FQGTGA. The CDR3 loop spans 13 amino acids. This CDR3 reads CASSSTGRETQYF. The CDR3 region has the DNA TGTGCCAGCAGCTCGACAGGGAGGGAGACCCAGTACTTC.